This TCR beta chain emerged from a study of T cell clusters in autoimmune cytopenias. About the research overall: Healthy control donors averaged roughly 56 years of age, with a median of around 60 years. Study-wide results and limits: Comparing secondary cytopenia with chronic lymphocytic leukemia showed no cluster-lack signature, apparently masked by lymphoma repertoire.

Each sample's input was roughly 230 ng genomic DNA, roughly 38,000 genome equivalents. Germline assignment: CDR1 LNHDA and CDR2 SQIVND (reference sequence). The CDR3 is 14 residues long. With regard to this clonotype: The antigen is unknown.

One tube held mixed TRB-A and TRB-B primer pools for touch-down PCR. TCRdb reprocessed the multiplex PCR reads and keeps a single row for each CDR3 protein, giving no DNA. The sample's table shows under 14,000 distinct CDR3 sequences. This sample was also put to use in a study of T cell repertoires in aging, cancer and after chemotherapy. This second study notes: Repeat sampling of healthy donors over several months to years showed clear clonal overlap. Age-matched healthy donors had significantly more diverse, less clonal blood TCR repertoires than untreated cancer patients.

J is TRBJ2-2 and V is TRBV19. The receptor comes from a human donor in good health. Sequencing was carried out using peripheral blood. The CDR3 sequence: CASSISGITGELFF.